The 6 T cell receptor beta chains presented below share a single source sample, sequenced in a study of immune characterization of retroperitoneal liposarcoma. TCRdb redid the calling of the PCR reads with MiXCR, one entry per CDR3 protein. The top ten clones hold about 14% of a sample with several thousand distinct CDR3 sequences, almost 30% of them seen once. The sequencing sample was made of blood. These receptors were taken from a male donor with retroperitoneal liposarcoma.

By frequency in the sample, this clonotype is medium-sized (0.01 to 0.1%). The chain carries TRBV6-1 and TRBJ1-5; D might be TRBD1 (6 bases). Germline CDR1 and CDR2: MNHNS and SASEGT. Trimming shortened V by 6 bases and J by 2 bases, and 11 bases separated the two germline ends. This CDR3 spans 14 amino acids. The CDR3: CASRRTGRNQPQHF. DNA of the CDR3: TGTGCCAGCAGAAGAACAGGGCGCAATCAGCCCCAGCATTTT.

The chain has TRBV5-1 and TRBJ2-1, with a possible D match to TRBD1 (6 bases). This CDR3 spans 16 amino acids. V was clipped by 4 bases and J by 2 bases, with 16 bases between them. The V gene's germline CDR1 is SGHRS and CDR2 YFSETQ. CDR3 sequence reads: CASSILRDTAYNEQFF. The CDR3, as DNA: TGCGCCAGCAGCATCCTCCGGGACACAGCCTACAATGAGCAGTTCTTC.

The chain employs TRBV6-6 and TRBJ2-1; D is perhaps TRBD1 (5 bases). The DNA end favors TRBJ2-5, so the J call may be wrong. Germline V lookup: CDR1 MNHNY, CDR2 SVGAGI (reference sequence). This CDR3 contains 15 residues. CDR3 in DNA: TGTGCCAGCAGGGGCATACAGGTGCTCCAAGAGACCCAGTACTTC. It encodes CASRGIQVLQETQYF.

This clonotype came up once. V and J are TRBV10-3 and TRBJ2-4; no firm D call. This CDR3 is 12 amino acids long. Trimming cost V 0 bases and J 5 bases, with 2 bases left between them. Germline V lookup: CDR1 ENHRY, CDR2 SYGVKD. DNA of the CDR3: TGTGCCATCAGTGAGTCAGAAAACATTCAGTACTTC. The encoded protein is CAISESENIQYF.

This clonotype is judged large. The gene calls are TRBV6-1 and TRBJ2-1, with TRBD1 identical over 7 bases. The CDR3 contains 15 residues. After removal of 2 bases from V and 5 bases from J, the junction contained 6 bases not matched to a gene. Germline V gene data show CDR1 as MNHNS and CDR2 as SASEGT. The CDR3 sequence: CASSEHTGANNEQFF. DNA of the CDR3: TGTGCCAGCAGTGAACATACAGGGGCGAACAATGAGCAGTTCTTC.

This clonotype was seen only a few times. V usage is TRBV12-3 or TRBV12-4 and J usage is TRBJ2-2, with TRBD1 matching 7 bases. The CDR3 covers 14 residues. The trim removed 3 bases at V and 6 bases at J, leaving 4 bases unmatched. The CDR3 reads CASSFGTVAGELFF. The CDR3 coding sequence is TGTGCCAGCAGTTTCGGGACAGTCGCCGGGGAGCTGTTTTTT.